Presented here are 14 T cell receptor beta chains from one specimen sequenced in a study of T cells expressing NK-cell markers. Reanalyzing the 5' RACE reads, TCRdb keeps one entry per CDR3 protein, without DNA. Across roughly 390,000 distinct CDR3 sequences, the top ten clones capture over 4% of the sample. What was sequenced was blood T cells: a sorted CD56 or NKG2C T cell subset, CD4+ or CD8+ T cells, or bulk PBMC T cells (not recorded which). The origin of the receptors is a man aged 18-75 years in good health.

V and J are TRBV12-3 or TRBV12-4 and TRBJ1-2. This CDR3 contains 15 residues. The CDR3 reads CASAKPGLTAYGYTF.

V is TRBV4-1 and J is TRBJ2-1; the TCRdb call, TRBD2, lacks DNA for checking. This CDR3 is built from 16 residues. Germline CDR1 and CDR2: MGHRA and YSYEKL. The CDR3 here is CASSPNTGPPYNEQFF.

The rearrangement joins TRBV19 to TRBJ2-1. The germline CDR1 and CDR2 sequences are LNHDA and SQIVND (reference sequence). The CDR3 contains 12 residues. The CDR3 is CASSSYSSEQFF. Looking up the rest from reference TRBV19 and TRBJ2-1 gives the full variable domain: DGGITQSPKYLFRKEGQNVTLSCEQNLNHDAMYWYRQDPGQGLRLIYYSQIVNDFQKGDIAEGYSVSREKKESFPLTVTSAQKNPTAFYLCASSSYSSEQFFGPGTRLTVL.

The V call is TRBV6-1, the J call TRBJ1-3. This CDR3 region has 12 residues. Germline CDR1 is MNHNS and CDR2 is SASEGT. CDR3 loop: CASSGSRNTIYF.

The chain couples TRBV7-2 to TRBJ2-3; as DNA is missing, the TRBD1 call by TCRdb cannot be tested. The germline V gene has CDR1 SGHTA and CDR2 FQGNSA. The length of the CDR3 is 19 residues. CDR3 region: CASSLRTTGGPRGTDTQYF. The entire variable domain, with the rest obtained from reference TRBV7-2 and TRBJ2-3, is as follows: GAGVSQSPSNKVTEKGKDVELRCDPISGHTALYWYRQSLGQGLEFLIYFQGNSAPDKSGLPSDRFSAERTGGSVSTLTIQRTQQEDSAVYLCASSLRTTGGPRGTDTQYFGPGTRLTVL.

The chain recombines TRBV11-1 with TRBJ2-1; TCRdb's D call of TRBD2 is untestable without DNA. Germline loops: CDR1 SGHAT, CDR2 FQDESV (reference sequence). This CDR3 region has 19 residues. The CDR3 loop reads CASRLWSGTSGGAYNEQFF.

The genes are TRBV5-4 and TRBJ2-3. The CDR3 contains 15 residues. Germline loops: CDR1 SGHNT, CDR2 YYREEE (reference sequence). CDR3 region: CASSLAAANTDTQYF.

This sequence joins TRBV6-1 and TRBJ2-2. Germline CDR1 is MNHNS and CDR2 is SASEGT. The CDR3 runs 15 residues. The CDR3 sequence is CASSQGGLNTGELFF.

This chain joins TRBV6-6 and TRBJ1-2; TCRdb outputs TRBD1, but without DNA this stays unchecked. The V gene's germline CDR1 is MNHNY and CDR2 SVGAGI (reference sequence). This CDR3 comprises 12 residues. CDR3 in amino acids: CASNLRTDGYTF.

V is TRBV7-8 and J is TRBJ2-2; there is no DNA to check the TCRdb D call of TRBD1. CDR1 is SGHVS and CDR2 is FQNEAQ in the germline V gene. The CDR3 consists of 14 residues. CDR3 sequence: CASSLPGAGGELFF.

The chain uses TRBV11-2 and TRBJ1-2; TCRdb returns TRBD1, unconfirmable since there is no DNA. Germline V CDR1 and CDR2: SGHAT, FQNNGV. The CDR3 sequence is 14 residues long. The CDR3 here is CASSFGAANYGYTF. The full variable domain, rest sourced from reference TRBV11-2 and TRBJ1-2, is EAGVAQSPRYKIIEKRQSVAFWCNPISGHATLYWYQQILGQGPKLLIQFQNNGVVDDSQLPKDRFSAERLKGVDSTLKIQPAKLEDSAVYLCASSFGAANYGYTFGSGTRLTVV.

V and J are TRBV2 and TRBJ1-1. Germline V gene data show CDR1 as SNHLY and CDR2 as FYNNEI. This CDR3 contains 13 residues. This chain's CDR3 is CASSATREAEAFF.

The V call is TRBV20-1, the J call TRBJ2-7; the D call from TCRdb, TRBD1, cannot be confirmed without DNA. The CDR3 runs to 12 residues. The germline gives CDR1 DFQATT, CDR2 SNEGSKA (reference sequence). CDR3: CSAEENRVEQYF.

The genes are TRBV6-1 and TRBJ2-7; TCRdb gives TRBD2 as the D gene, but with no DNA this cannot be confirmed. Germline loops: CDR1 MNHNS, CDR2 SASEGT. This CDR3 is 16 amino acids long. The CDR3 sequence: CASSETPAGRFDEQYF.